The 22 T cell receptor beta chains given below trace back to one sample, sequenced in a study of T cells in women clearing cervical HPV infection. Profiling relied on immunoSEQ multiplex PCR, and the TCRdb table lists in-frame clones only, not all of them. The sample yields approximately 38,000 clones, of which the top ten take up roughly 7.2%. What was sequenced was blood buffy coat. The receptors were gathered from a woman aged 18 to 75 with a cervical HPV16 infection that either progressed to CIN3+ or cleared (not recorded which).

Turning to this clone: The observed sequence ends 3 residues before the CDR3 terminus, with the missing tail filled in from the germline J gene. The chain recombines TRBV19 with TRBJ2-7; 11 nucleotides agree with TRBD1. The CDR3 runs to 13 residues. CDR1 is LNHDA, CDR2 SQIVND, per germline (reference sequence). J gave up 3 bases and V 9 bases, and 4 bases lay outside the gene matches. Incomplete CDR3 DNA: TGTGCCAGCGGGACAGGGGGAGTCTACGAG. Its protein product is CASGTGGVYE. The entire CDR3 protein reads CASGTGGVYEQYF.

Comments on this clone: The sequenced fragment ends 3 residues before the CDR3 boundary, so the rest is inferred from the germline J gene. The J gene is TRBJ2-7, the V gene TRBV7-9; D is unresolved. V was pared by 5 bases and J by 1 base, with 6 bases between. This CDR3 is 12 amino acids long. CDR1 is SEHNR, CDR2 FQNEAQ, per germline (reference sequence). The chain's CDR3 is CASSTVSYEQYF. The sequenced CDR3 bases are TGTGCCAGCAGCACGGTATCCTACGAG. The variable domain in full, completed from reference TRBV7-9 and TRBJ2-7, reads DTGVSQNPRHKITKRGQNVTFRCDPISEHNRLYWYRQTLGQGPEFLTYFQNEAQLEKSRLLSDRFSAERPKGSFSTLEIQRTEQGDSAMYLCASSTVSYEQYFGPGTRLTVT.

Comments on this clone: At one of its ends the junction is not consistent with the germline gene, which may arise from a read error. The read ends 3 residues shy of where the CDR3 ends; the end is completed using the germline J gene. This chain links TRBV7-7 with TRBJ1-2; a possible D gene is TRBD1 (6 bases). CDR3 size: 12 residues. The germline V gene has CDR1 SSHAT and CDR2 FNYEAQ (reference sequence). The CDR3 reads CASSFRGRGYTF. The DNA read from the CDR3 is TGTGCTAGCAGCTTCAGGGGACGTGGC.

In the case of this clone: The CDR3 goes on 3 residues after the read ends, and that part is filled in from the germline J gene. The chain carries TRBV11-2 and TRBJ2-1, with a tentative D call TRBD1 (5 bases). The germline V gene encodes CDR1 SGHAT and CDR2 FQNNGV. The CDR3 extends over 15 amino acids. V was pared by 2 bases and J by 9 bases, with 17 bases between. The covered CDR3 bases are TGTGCCAGCAGCTTATCGGCCAGGGTACGTCTTGAG. Its protein is CASSLSARVRLE. Given in full, the CDR3 is CASSLSARVRLEQFF.

In regard to this clone: The sequence runs out 3 residues before the end of the CDR3; the remainder is reconstructed from the germline J gene. V gene TRBV12-3 or TRBV12-4 combines with J gene TRBJ2-3; tentatively, D is TRBD2 (6 bases). Trimming left V 2 bases short and J 5 bases short, with 8 bases between. This CDR3 region has 13 residues. CDR3 DNA (partial): TGTGCCAGCAGTTTATCCGGGGGAGATACG. This codes for CASSLSGGDT. The CDR3 in full is CASSLSGGDTQYF.

Comments on this clone: The missing CDR3 end, 3 residues past where the read stops, is filled in from the germline J gene. The chain carries TRBV6-2 or TRBV6-3 and TRBJ2-2; D perhaps matches TRBD1 (5 bases). CDR3 length equals 17 residues. Germline-derived CDR1 and CDR2 are MNHEY and SVGEGT. CDR3: CASSYSRRTSGANVLFF. CDR3 DNA, as far as it was read: TGTGCCAGCAGTTACTCGAGACGGACCTCTGGGGCCAACGTG.

About this clone itself: The missing CDR3 end, 3 residues past where the read stops, is filled in from the germline J gene. The chain uses TRBV18 and TRBJ1-2; 8 nucleotides match TRBD1. Trimming took 2 bases from V and 2 from J; bases not matched to a gene: 4. The length of the CDR3 is 15 residues. CDR1 is KGHSH, CDR2 LQKENI, per germline. The sequenced part of the CDR3 DNA is TGTGCCAGCTCACCATCGCCAGGGGGCAACTATGGC. This codes for CASSPSPGGNYG. The whole CDR3 protein is CASSPSPGGNYGYTF.

Note on this clone: The CDR3 end lies 3 residues beyond the end of the read and is filled in from the germline J gene. This sample includes further DNA sequences coding for the same CDR3. The chain couples TRBV7-9 to TRBJ1-1; tentative D call: TRBD1 (6 bases). Germline lookup yields CDR1 SEHNR and CDR2 FQNEAQ (reference sequence). The CDR3 extends over 15 amino acids. The CDR3 reads CASSLGGGGAETAFF. The part of the CDR3 DNA that was read is TGTGCCAGCAGCTTAGGTGGCGGGGGGGCGGAGACA. The whole variable domain, remainder taken from reference TRBV7-9 and TRBJ1-1, is DTGVSQNPRHKITKRGQNVTFRCDPISEHNRLYWYRQTLGQGPEFLTYFQNEAQLEKSRLLSDRFSAERPKGSFSTLEIQRTEQGDSAMYLCASSLGGGGAETAFFGQGTRLTVV.

On this clone: With the read ending 3 residues before the CDR3 end, the germline J gene is used to fill in that end. V and J are TRBV7-2 and TRBJ2-3; 11 bases agree with TRBD1. This CDR3 is 15 amino acids long. In germline, CDR1 is SGHTA, CDR2 FQGNSA. The sequenced CDR3 bases are TGTGCCAGCAGTCCCGGGACAGGGGGACTTCGGCCG. Protein: CASSPGTGGLRP. The full CDR3 sequence reads CASSPGTGGLRPQYF.

With respect to this clone: The sequenced fragment ends 3 residues before the CDR3 boundary, so the rest is inferred from the germline J gene. V gene TRBV18 combines with J gene TRBJ2-1, with 9 bases that match TRBD1. Germline assignment: CDR1 KGHSH and CDR2 LQKENI. The V gene end was trimmed by 0 bases and the J gene end by 5 bases; junction bases not matched to a gene: 5. The CDR3 extends over 16 amino acids. The CDR3: CASSPPRGQGNNEQFF. The sequenced part of the CDR3 DNA is TGTGCCAGCTCACCACCGCGGGGACAGGGTAACAATGAG.

For this clone: The read comes to an end 3 residues before the CDR3 does, leaving the germline J gene to fill in the end. This rearrangement joins TRBV6-2 or TRBV6-3 to TRBJ1-6; 7 nucleotides agree with TRBD1. The CDR3 contains 16 residues. With 7 bases clipped from V and 6 bases from J, the junction kept 12 bases outside the gene matches. The V gene's germline CDR1 is MNHEY and CDR2 SVGEGT. The chain's CDR3 is CASIFKPGQPNSPLHF. CDR3 DNA (partial): TGTGCCAGCATCTTCAAGCCGGGACAGCCTAATTCACCC.

Note on this clone: Coverage ceases 3 residues before the CDR3 finishes, and the germline J gene fills in the end. The chain couples TRBV19 to TRBJ1-4; D is possibly TRBD1 (5 bases). The germline gives CDR1 LNHDA, CDR2 SQIVND (reference sequence). V was cut by 2 bases and J by 4 bases, with 11 bases left in between. The CDR3 is 15 amino acids. The DNA read from the CDR3 is TGTGCCAGTAGTATACTGGCAGGGATTAATGAAAAA. Protein: CASSILAGINEK. The whole CDR3 is CASSILAGINEKLFF.

Points on this clone: From the germline J gene comes the end of the CDR3, since the read stops 3 residues before it. The genes are TRBV28 and TRBJ2-7, with D perhaps TRBD1 (6 bases). Trimming left V 6 bases short and J 2 bases short, with 8 bases between. The germline CDR1 and CDR2 sequences are MDHEN and SYDVKM. The CDR3 loop spans 12 amino acids. The CDR3 DNA, read in part, is TGTGCCAGCAGACAGGGAACCTACGAG. Protein sequence: CASRQGTYE. Given in full, the CDR3 is CASRQGTYEQYF.

With regard to this clone: The read ends 3 residues shy of where the CDR3 ends; the end is completed using the germline J gene. The chain employs TRBV2 and TRBJ2-5, with 9 bases that match TRBD2. Germline CDR1 and CDR2: SNHLY and FYNNEI. V lost 0 bases to trimming and J lost 1 base; unmatched junction nucleotides: 6. This CDR3 contains 17 residues. The DNA read from the CDR3 is TGTGCCAGCAGTGAAGCGCGGGGCGGGGGGGCCCAAGAGACC. This encodes CASSEARGGGAQET. The full CDR3 reads CASSEARGGGAQETQYF.

For this clone: The read gets to within 3 residues of the CDR3 end, and the germline J gene fills in the rest. The V call is TRBV7-3, the J call TRBJ1-2; 10 bases agree with TRBD1. CDR3 length: 16 amino acids. Germline assignment: CDR1 SGHTA and CDR2 FQGTGA. The sequenced CDR3 bases are TGTGCCAGCAGCCGGACGGGACAGGGGACGGGGGGGACT. Translated, it gives CASSRTGQGTGGT. Given in full, the CDR3 is CASSRTGQGTGGTYTF.

With respect to this clone: Read sequence stops 3 residues before the CDR3 end, and the germline J gene provides the missing end. The chain employs TRBV7-8 and TRBJ1-4; D not certain. V was cut by 1 base and J by 4 bases, with 7 bases left in between. The CDR3 sequence is 14 residues long. Germline values: CDR1 SGHVS, CDR2 FQNEAQ. CDR3 DNA, as far as it was read: TGTGCCAGCAGCTTAGACAGCCATAATGAAAAA. It codes for CASSLDSHNEK. The CDR3 in its entirety is CASSLDSHNEKLFF.

In the case of this clone: The read halts 3 residues ahead of the CDR3 end, with the missing end drawn from the germline J gene. The chain joins TRBV7-2 to TRBJ2-4; tentatively, D is TRBD1 (6 bases). There are 13 residues in the CDR3. Germline values: CDR1 SGHTA, CDR2 FQGNSA. The sequenced part of the CDR3 DNA is TGTGCCAGCAGCCTTACAGGGAACTATGGT. It codes for CASSLTGNYG. The CDR3 in its entirety is CASSLTGNYGQYF.

A word on this clone: The read gets to within 3 residues of the CDR3 end, and the germline J gene fills in the rest. The V gene is TRBV30, the J gene TRBJ2-7; D may be TRBD1 (6 bases). The V gene lost 2 bases and the J gene lost 5 bases, with 13 bases spanning the gap. Germline CDR1 and CDR2: GTSNPN and SVGIG (reference sequence). The CDR3 extends over 13 amino acids. The CDR3 protein is CAWSTQGIHEQYF. CDR3 DNA (partial): TGTGCCTGGAGTACACAGGGTATCCACGAG.

As to this clone: The read finishes 3 residues shy of the CDR3 end, and the germline J gene is used to complete it. The rearrangement uses TRBV9 and TRBJ2-7; 9 bases align to TRBD1. The length of the CDR3 is 17 residues. CDR1 is SGDLS, CDR2 YYNGEE, per germline. Trimming took 4 bases from V and 1 from J; bases not matched to a gene: 12. Incomplete CDR3 DNA: TGTGCCAGCAGCACCTCCCCCACACAGGGGGCATCCTACGAG. It translates to CASSTSPTQGASYE. The full CDR3 sequence reads CASSTSPTQGASYEQYF.

Comments on this clone: The read terminates 3 residues ahead of where the CDR3 ends, so the germline J gene completes it. The V call is TRBV6-2 or TRBV6-3, the J call TRBJ2-6; no reliable D call. In germline, CDR1 is MNHEY, CDR2 SVGEGT. This CDR3 comprises 17 residues. V shed 6 bases and J shed 0 bases, with 15 bases lying between them. The sequenced part of the CDR3 DNA is TGTGCCAGCAGGCCGGTAAGCACCGGCTCTGGGGCCAACGTC. It yields the protein CASRPVSTGSGANV. The whole CDR3 sequence is CASRPVSTGSGANVLTF.

This CDR3 is CAWNRVPYEQYF. The covered CDR3 bases are TGTGCCTGGAATAGGGTACCCTACGAG. The chain has TRBV30 and TRBJ2-7, with D uncertain. The read terminates 3 residues before the CDR3 end, so the remaining end is supplied by the germline J gene. The V end was cut by 4 bases, the J end by 2 bases, with 9 bases between. The CDR3 is made up of 12 amino acids. Per the germline V gene, CDR1 is GTSNPN and CDR2 is SVGIG (reference sequence).

According to its frequency, this clone is medium-sized. The read comes to an end 3 residues before the CDR3 does, leaving the germline J gene to fill in the end. V and J are TRBV29-1 and TRBJ2-3; unclear D gene. Per germline, CDR1 SQVTM and CDR2 ANQGSEA. This CDR3 spans 12 amino acids. The germline V and J ends were trimmed by 2 bases and 4 bases, with 7 bases remaining between them. The CDR3 DNA, read in part, is TGCAGCGTTGAATTGGCCCCAGATACG. Amino acid sequence: CSVELAPDT. The entire CDR3 sequence reads CSVELAPDTQYF.